The 10 T cell receptor beta chains below come from one sample, sequenced in a study of blood T cell repertoires in COVID-19. The data were produced by immunoSEQ multiplex PCR, yet TCRdb's version contains in-frame clones alone and is incomplete. The sample has 100,000 to 150,000 clones, 70% to 90% seen once. The material sequenced was peripheral blood. The receptors shown here come from a woman aged 80 or over with acute or convalescent COVID-19.

This sequence joins TRBV10-3 and TRBJ1-6; the D is unclear. Trimming took off 2 bases at V and 2 bases at J, with 7 bases between the two ends. The germline V gene encodes CDR1 ENHRY and CDR2 SYGVKD. The CDR3 is made up of 15 amino acids. In DNA, the CDR3 is TGTGCCATCAGTGAGGCAGACACCTATAATTCACCCCTCCACTTT. Translated, it gives CAISEADTYNSPLHF.

The table lists this clone with a few counts. This chain connects TRBV28 to TRBJ1-6, with TRBD1 matching 10 bases. Trimming took 4 bases from V and 9 from J; bases not matched to a gene: 9. The CDR3 contains 16 residues. The V gene's germline CDR1 is MDHEN and CDR2 SYDVKM. In DNA, the CDR3 is TGTGCCAGCAGTTCTTGGCCGGGACAGGGGTTTTCACCCCTCCACTTT. The encoded protein is CASSSWPGQGFSPLHF.

The rearrangement uses TRBV7-8 and TRBJ2-7; D is possibly TRBD2 (5 bases). The CDR3 length is 15 residues. V was trimmed by 5 bases and J by 7 bases, leaving 21 bases between them. The germline V gene encodes CDR1 SGHVS and CDR2 FQNEAQ. CDR3 residues: CASSPRTLARGEQYF. CDR3 nucleotide sequence: TGTGCCAGCAGCCCCCGGACTTTAGCGAGAGGGGAGCAGTACTTC.

The V call is TRBV5-8, the J call TRBJ2-2; perhaps TRBD1 as D (5 bases). Deletions cut 4 bases from V and 0 bases from J, with 7 bases between. Germline V lookup: CDR1 SGHTS, CDR2 YDEGEE. This CDR3 has 14 amino acids. In DNA, the CDR3 is TGTGCCAGCAGCCGACAGTCGAACACCGGGGAGCTGTTTTTT. This codes for CASSRQSNTGELFF.

The rearrangement uses TRBV20-1 and TRBJ1-1, with TRBD1 as a possible D gene (5 bases). Germline V gene sequence: CDR1 DFQATT, CDR2 SNEGSKA (reference sequence). Trimming pared 5 bases from V and 10 bases from J, leaving 14 bases between. The length of the CDR3 is 11 residues. Here the CDR3 reads CSAGLQVGAFF. The DNA for the CDR3 is TGCAGTGCTGGCCTACAGGTTGGAGCTTTCTTT.

J is TRBJ2-7 and V is TRBV21-1; the D call of TRBD2 is as the table states it, not checked on the DNA. TRBV21-1 has pseudogene status. This CDR3 is 14 amino acids long. This CDR3 is CASRLKGVGNEQYF. For the CDR3, the DNA is TGTGCCAGCAGATTAAAGGGAGTTGGAAACGAGCAGTACTTC.

This chain connects TRBV5-4 to TRBJ2-1; 11 bases agree with TRBD2. Germline V gene lookup returns CDR1 SGHNT and CDR2 YYREEE (reference sequence). The CDR3 is 15 residues long. The J segment lost 6 bases and the V segment lost 3 bases, leaving 5 bases of the junction unmatched. CDR3 coding DNA: TGTGCCAGCAGCTCGGAACTAGCGGGAGCCAATGAGCAGTTCTTC. Encoded protein: CASSSELAGANEQFF.

The chain combines TRBV7-9 with TRBJ2-3; 9 bases line up with TRBD1. This CDR3 comprises 15 residues. CDR1 is SEHNR and CDR2 is FQNEAQ in the germline V gene (reference sequence). V trimming: 5 bases; J trimming: 6 bases; junction bases outside the gene matches: 9. The CDR3 reads CASSLGQGSSDTQYF. CDR3 DNA sequence: TGTGCCAGCAGCCTGGGACAGGGCTCTAGTGATACGCAGTATTTT.

The V and J genes are TRBV15 and TRBJ1-2; 7 bases are a match to TRBD1. This CDR3 has 14 amino acids. Germline V gene sequence: CDR1 LNHNV, CDR2 YYDKDF (reference sequence). Trimming took 6 bases from V and 2 from J; bases not matched to a gene: 6. The CDR3 protein is CATRRQGLNYGYTF. As DNA, the CDR3 is TGTGCCACCAGGAGACAGGGACTAAACTATGGCTACACCTTC.

The chain carries TRBV9 and TRBJ2-3; tentative D call: TRBD1 (6 bases). With 5 bases removed from V and 3 bases from J, the gap between germline ends came to 16 bases. The CDR3 sequence is 15 residues long. Looked up from germline, CDR1 is SGDLS and CDR2 is YYNGEE. CDR3 nucleotides: TGTGCCAGCAGTCCAGGGGTGGATTGGACAGATACGCAGTATTTT. It yields the protein CASSPGVDWTDTQYF. The entire variable domain, with the rest obtained from reference TRBV9 and TRBJ2-3, is as follows: DSGVTQTPKHLITATGQRVTLRCSPRSGDLSVYWYQQSLDQGLQFLIQYYNGEERAKGNILERFSAQQFPDLHSELNLSSLELGDSALYFCASSPGVDWTDTQYFGPGTRLTVL.